This T cell receptor (beta chain) is drawn from a study of shared clonotypes between healthy human individuals. Partitioning of CD4+ cells yielded a CD45RA+ naive subset and a CD45RA-negative memory subset. V dropped 6 bases and J dropped 3 bases, with 6 bases sitting between them. The CDR3 totals 11 residues. The germline CDR1 and CDR2 sequences are LNHDA and SQIVND (reference sequence). Every immunoSEQ plate was one replicate of a subset's evenly spread DNA. Some 30,000 T cell genomes, or 200 to 250 ng DNA, went into the sorted-subset replicate PCRs. Generated by immunoSEQ multiplex PCR, the TCRdb table keeps only in-frame clones and is missing some. Seen here are around 1 million clones, 70% to 85% observed once, and the top ten hold over 1.3%.

This TCR was recovered from a man aged 18 to 30 in good health. This chain links TRBV19 with TRBJ2-7; D is ambiguous. Source material: memory CD4+ T cells sorted from blood. Subset noted: CD45RA-negative fraction. The CDR3 coding sequence is TGTGCCAGTAGGGGTGTCTACGAGCAGTACTTC. Amino acid sequence: CASRGVYEQYF. The complete variable domain, with remaining parts taken from reference TRBV19 and TRBJ2-7, reads DGGITQSPKYLFRKEGQNVTLSCEQNLNHDAMYWYRQDPGQGLRLIYYSQIVNDFQKGDIAEGYSVSREKKESFPLTVTSAQKNPTAFYLCASRGVYEQYFGPGTRLTVT.